This is a list of T cell receptor beta chains from one sample in a study of siplizumab effects on memory and regulatory T cells. Measured with immunoSEQ multiplex PCR; TCRdb has only the in-frame clones, and not every one. This table holds under 85,000 clones, around 90% found once. Material: Tregs sorted from blood. The receptors were sampled from a human donor in good health. The CDR3 runs from the conserved cysteine through the conserved F or W. A D gene is named only where the DNA matches it firmly. Clone size is stated in some rows and not others, as once, few, many or a class when expanded.

once	TRBV11-3	TRBJ2-2	TRBD2	TGTGCCAGCAGCACAAGGACTAGCGGGAACACCGGGGAGCTGTTTTTT	CASSTRTSGNTGELFF
NA	TRBV4-2	TRBJ2-6	TRBD1	TGTGCCAGCAGCCAACTGCAGGGGGCGGATGGGGCCAACGTCCTGACTTTC	CASSQLQGADGANVLTF
NA	TRBV5-4	TRBJ2-7	TRBD1	TGTGCCAGCAGCTGGGCAGGGGGCGTCTACGAGCAGTACTTC	CASSWAGGVYEQYF
NA	TRBV19	TRBJ1-5	NA	TGTGCCAGTAGTATGCGGGGGGCCAATCAGCCCCAGCATTTT	CASSMRGANQPQHF
NA	TRBV6-6	TRBJ1-1	NA	TGTGCCAGCAGTTACGGGGGGAACACTGAAGCTTTCTTT	CASSYGGNTEAFF
NA	TRBV4-1	TRBJ1-5	NA	TGCGCCAGCAGCCAAGATCCCCAAAGGAATCAGCCCCAGCATTTT	CASSQDPQRNQPQHF
few	TRBV5-1	TRBJ1-2	NA	TGCGCCAGCAGCTTGGGGCAGGGCGGCTATGGCTACACCTTC	CASSLGQGGYGYTF
NA	TRBV25-1	TRBJ1-2	TRBD1	TGTGCCAGCAGTGAACAGGGGGCGGTTTATGGCTACACCTTC	CASSEQGAVYGYTF
NA	TRBV6-5	TRBJ1-2	NA	TGTGCCAGCAGTTACGCGGGTAATGGTGGCTACACCTTC	CASSYAGNGGYTF
NA	TRBV15	TRBJ2-2	TRBD2	TGTGCCACCAGCAGAGGGGTCCTAGCGGGATACACCGGGGAGCTGTTTTTT	CATSRGVLAGYTGELFF
NA	TRBV29-1	TRBJ2-5	NA	TGCAGCGTCCTAGGTCCCAGGGGTGGCGAGACCCAGTACTTC	CSVLGPRGGETQYF
NA	TRBV27	TRBJ2-1	TRBD2	TGTGCCAGCAGTCCCGCTAGCGGGAGTTTTGGGAATGAGCAGTTCTTC	CASSPASGSFGNEQFF
NA	TRBV7-9	TRBJ1-1	NA	TGTGCCAGCAGCTTTTCCCCTCCGACAGGATACACTGAAGCTTTCTTT	CASSFSPPTGYTEAFF
NA	TRBV19	TRBJ1-2	NA	TGTGCCAGTAGTATGTCCGGGTTAGAAGGCTACACCTTC	CASSMSGLEGYTF
NA	TRBV7-9	TRBJ1-1	NA	TGTGCCAGCAGCTTAGAACCCGTTGTCGGCACTGAAGCTTTCTTT	CASSLEPVVGTEAFF
NA	TRBV5-5	TRBJ1-1	TRBD1	TGTGCCAGCAGGCAGACAGGGGAAAGGACTGAAGCTTTCTTT	CASRQTGERTEAFF
NA	TRBV6-6	TRBJ1-6	TRBD1	TGTGCCAGCAGTTACGTGACAGGGGATTCACCCCTCCACTTT	CASSYVTGDSPLHF
NA	TRBV6-5	TRBJ1-1	NA	TGTGCCAGCATCGGAGGGACTGAAGCTTTCTTT	CASIGGTEAFF
once	TRBV5-4	TRBJ1-2	NA	TGTGCCAGCAGCCCCGACCGTAACTATGGCTACACCTTC	CASSPDRNYGYTF
few	TRBV5-8	TRBJ1-1	TRBD1	TGTGCCAGCAGCTTCCACCACCTCGACAGGGGGCAGGTGAACACTGAAGCTTTCTTT	CASSFHHLDRGQVNTEAFF